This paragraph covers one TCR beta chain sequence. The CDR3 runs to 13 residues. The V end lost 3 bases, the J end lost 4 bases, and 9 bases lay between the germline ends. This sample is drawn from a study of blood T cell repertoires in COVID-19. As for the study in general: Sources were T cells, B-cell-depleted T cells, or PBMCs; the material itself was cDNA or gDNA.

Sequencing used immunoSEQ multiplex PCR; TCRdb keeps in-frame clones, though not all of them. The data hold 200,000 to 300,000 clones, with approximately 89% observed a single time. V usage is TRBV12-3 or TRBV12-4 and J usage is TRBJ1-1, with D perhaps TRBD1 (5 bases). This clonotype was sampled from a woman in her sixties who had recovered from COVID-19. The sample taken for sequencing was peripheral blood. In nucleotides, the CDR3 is TGTGCCAGCAGTTTTCCGGGGGGCACTGAAGCTTTCTTT. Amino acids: CASSFPGGTEAFF.